These 15 T cell receptor beta chains share one sample of origin, sequenced in a study of early T cells in non-severe SARS-CoV-2 infection. In TCRdb, the 5' RACE reads were re-called with MiXCR into one record per CDR3 protein. The sample consists of approximately 27,000 distinct CDR3 sequences, less than 6.5% of them appearing once. The sample consisted of whole blood. The receptors derive from an adult who was a healthcare worker with PCR-confirmed SARS-CoV-2 infection or an uninfected control (not recorded which).

This clonotype was seen more than once but under ten times. J is TRBJ2-3 and V is TRBV12-3 or TRBV12-4; 8 bases agree with TRBD2. This CDR3 has 14 amino acids. Trimming removed 5 bases from V and 5 bases from J; junction bases left unmatched: 6. This chain's CDR3 is CASSHGRGEDTQYF. In DNA form, the CDR3 reads TGTGCCAGCAGTCACGGGAGGGGGGAAGATACGCAGTATTTT.

In its sample, this clonotype was seen many times. This chain's CDR3 is CASSPRTGGPYGYTF. The CDR3 nucleotides read TGTGCCAGCAGCCCCCGGACAGGGGGCCCCTATGGCTACACCTTC. The chain combines TRBV7-2 with TRBJ1-2, with 11 nucleotides matching TRBD1. The ends lost 5 bases at V and 4 bases at J; junction bases unmatched: 6. CDR1 SGHTA and CDR2 FQGNSA come from the germline V gene. The CDR3 loop spans 15 amino acids.

This clonotype was seen many times. The genes are TRBV20-1 and TRBJ2-3, with TRBD2 matching 9 bases. Germline V lookup: CDR1 DFQATT, CDR2 SNEGSKA (reference sequence). V lost 3 bases, J lost 4 bases, and 2 bases stayed unmatched. The CDR3 loop spans 13 amino acids. CDR3 amino acids: CSARAGGPDTQYF. CDR3 coding DNA: TGCAGTGCTAGGGCGGGGGGGCCAGATACGCAGTATTTT.

As for this clonotype: The junction departs from germline at one end; a sequencing error may be responsible. V and J are TRBV7-2 and TRBJ2-3; possibly TRBD1 for D (6 bases). Germline values: CDR1 SGHTA, CDR2 FQGNSA. The CDR3 has 16 amino acids. The CDR3 sequence: CASSKGQPIFTDTLYF. In DNA form, the CDR3 reads TGTGCCAGCAGCAAAGGACAGCCGATCTTCACAGATACGCTGTATTTT.

This clonotype was counted many times. This chain joins TRBV5-6 and TRBJ2-1; 10 nucleotides match TRBD2. V lost 4 bases to trimming and J lost 4 bases; unmatched junction nucleotides: 8. CDR3 size: 16 residues. Germline assignment: CDR1 SGHDT and CDR2 YYEEEE. The CDR3, as DNA: TGTGCCAGCAGCCGGAGCGGGGGGGCATTTTACAATGAGCAGTTCTTC. Its protein product is CASSRSGGAFYNEQFF.

This clonotype occurred many times. This chain connects TRBV9 to TRBJ1-3; TRBD1 agrees at 7 bases. Per the germline V gene, CDR1 is SGDLS and CDR2 is YYNGEE. The CDR3 is 18 amino acids. V shed 0 bases, J shed 1 base, and the junction held 10 bases outside the gene matches. The CDR3 nucleotides read TGTGCCAGCAGCGTAGGGGCATGGGGGACAGCATCTGGAAACACCATATATTTT. This codes for CASSVGAWGTASGNTIYF.

Ten or more counts support this clonotype. The CDR3 DNA sequence: TGTGCCAGCAGCCGAGGACTAGCGGGGGGGTCCTCCTCCTACGAGCAGTACTTC. Protein: CASSRGLAGGSSSYEQYF. The genes are TRBV5-4 and TRBJ2-7, with 15 bases fitting TRBD2. CDR3 length equals 18 residues. Unmatched junction bases numbered 8, after V lost 4 bases and J lost 0 bases. The germline V gene encodes CDR1 SGHNT and CDR2 YYREEE (reference sequence).

This clonotype has a handful of counts. V is TRBV2 and J is TRBJ2-1; 7 positions match TRBD1. The CDR3 consists of 13 residues. Germline CDR1 is SNHLY and CDR2 is FYNNEI. The V and J ends lost 1 base and 12 bases, in that order; junction bases with no gene match: 6. This chain's CDR3 is CASSEGRGSGQFF. In DNA form, the CDR3 reads TGTGCCAGCAGTGAAGGCAGGGGGAGTGGGCAGTTCTTC. Filled out from reference TRBV2 and TRBJ2-1, the complete variable domain reads EPEVTQTPSHQVTQMGQEVILRCVPISNHLYFYWYRQILGQKVEFLVSFYNNEISEKSEIFDDQFSVERPDGSNFTLKIRSTKLEDSAMYFCASSEGRGSGQFFGPGTRLTVL.

In this sample, this clonotype turned up many times. V usage is TRBV12-3 or TRBV12-4 and J usage is TRBJ1-5; D might be TRBD1 (6 bases). CDR3 length: 13 residues. V was shortened by 5 bases and J by 9 bases, with 14 bases between the two germline ends. The CDR3 loop reads CASSTDGGRPQHF. The CDR3 DNA reads as TGTGCCAGCAGTACGGACGGGGGCAGGCCCCAGCATTTT.

The chain combines TRBV6-6 with TRBJ2-4, with D hard to call. The CDR3 is made up of 14 amino acids. Trimming took 0 bases from V and 0 from J, leaving 3 bases between them. The germline CDR1 and CDR2 sequences are MNHNY and SVGAGI (reference sequence). CDR3 nucleotide sequence: TGTGCCAGCAGTTACTCGACAGCCAAAAACATTCAGTACTTC. Encoded protein: CASSYSTAKNIQYF.

This clonotype is large (0.1 to 1%) by share. This chain connects TRBV7-2 to TRBJ2-3, with TRBD2 matching over 11 bases. The V and J ends lost 2 bases and 5 bases, in that order; junction bases with no gene match: 6. Germline V gives CDR1 SGHTA, CDR2 FQGNSA. The CDR3 consists of 16 residues. CDR3 nucleotide sequence: TGTGCCAGCAGCTTAAGTAGCGGGGGGGCCGAAGATACGCAGTATTTT. Its translation is CASSLSSGGAEDTQYF. The whole variable domain, filled in from reference TRBV7-2 and TRBJ2-3, reads GAGVSQSPSNKVTEKGKDVELRCDPISGHTALYWYRQSLGQGLEFLIYFQGNSAPDKSGLPSDRFSAERTGGSVSTLTIQRTQQEDSAVYLCASSLSSGGAEDTQYFGPGTRLTVL.

The chain uses TRBV10-1 and TRBJ1-1; 7 bases align to TRBD1. Germline loops: CDR1 WNHNN, CDR2 SYGVQD (reference sequence). This CDR3 has 14 residues. Germline trimming cut 5 bases from V and 1 base from J; bases unmatched to any gene: 4. CDR3 sequence: CASSFDRANTEAFF. Written as DNA, the CDR3 is TGCGCCAGCAGTTTTGACAGGGCGAACACTGAAGCTTTCTTT.

The chain uses TRBV28 and TRBJ1-2, with 10 bases matching TRBD1. Trimming took 6 bases from V and 8 from J; bases not matched to a gene: 9. Germline CDR1 and CDR2: MDHEN and SYDVKM. This CDR3 is 14 amino acids long. CDR3 in amino acids: CASSKTGGLGGYTF. Here the CDR3 DNA reads TGTGCCAGCAGCAAGACAGGGGGCTTAGGAGGCTACACCTTC.

This clonotype occurred many times. The V gene is TRBV3-1, the J gene TRBJ1-1; D is undetermined. This CDR3 is 13 amino acids long. Germline V gives CDR1 LGHDT, CDR2 YNNKEL (reference sequence). V lost 4 bases and J 2 bases, leaving 8 bases between the germline ends. CDR3 protein: CASSRRPNTEAFF. The CDR3 DNA is TGTGCCAGCAGCCGCCGTCCAAACACTGAAGCTTTCTTT.

In its sample, this clonotype was seen many times. The rearrangement links TRBV12-3 or TRBV12-4 to TRBJ1-6, with 7 positions matching TRBD1. This CDR3 has 17 residues. Unmatched junction bases numbered 7, after V lost 5 bases and J lost 0 bases. The CDR3, as DNA: TGTGCCAGCAGTACACAGACAGGGAGCTCCTATAATTCACCCCTCCACTTT. It translates to CASSTQTGSSYNSPLHF.